These 27 T cell receptor beta chains originate from one sample sequenced in a study of cytomegalovirus exposure and HLA in healthy donors. 60 Vbeta and 13 Jbeta primers were used in PCR. The repertoire was sequenced with immunoSEQ multiplex PCR; TCRdb's copy has only in-frame clones and lacks some. The repertoire shows about 200,000 clones; the top ten hold 0.7% to 0.8%. The sequencing sample was made of PBMCs. The receptor set was obtained from a boy aged 5-17 years in good health and CMV-seronegative.

The V and J genes are TRBV7-6 and TRBJ1-4; D unresolved. V shed 4 bases and J shed 7 bases, with 16 bases lying between them. This CDR3 region has 15 residues. Germline CDR1 reads SGHVS; CDR2 reads FNYEAQ. The CDR3 nucleotides read TGTGCCAGCAGCTCCGCAGCGGGGAAGGGTGAAAAACTGTTTTTT. Its protein is CASSSAAGKGEKLFF.

The DNA of the CDR3 is TGCGCCAGCAGCTCTGCCCCGGGACAGCAGAACACTGAAGCTTTCTTT. Its translation is CASSSAPGQQNTEAFF. The chain carries TRBV5-1 and TRBJ1-1, with 7 bases matching TRBD1. The CDR3 extends over 16 amino acids. CDR1 is SGHRS and CDR2 is YFSETQ in the germline V gene. V trimming: 3 bases; J trimming: 1 base; junction bases outside the gene matches: 9. Full variable domain (remainder filled in from reference TRBV5-1 and TRBJ1-1): KAGVTQTPRYLIKTRGQQVTLSCSPISGHRSVSWYQQTPGQGLQFLFEYFSETQRNKGNFPGRFSGRQFSNSRSEMNVSTLELGDSALYLCASSSAPGQQNTEAFFGQGTRLTVV.

The rearrangement joins TRBV6-1 to TRBJ2-5, with D possibly TRBD1 on 5 matching bases. This CDR3 comprises 14 residues. V was pared by 6 bases and J by 5 bases, with 16 bases between. Germline V gene lookup returns CDR1 MNHNS and CDR2 SASEGT. This chain's CDR3 is CASSPYRTDETQYF. The DNA for the CDR3 is TGTGCCAGCAGCCCCTACAGGACGGACGAGACCCAGTACTTC.

The chain uses TRBV7-9 and TRBJ1-2; 7 bases are shared with TRBD1. The V and J ends lost 1 base and 2 bases, in that order; junction bases with no gene match: 7. This CDR3 contains 16 residues. Germline-derived CDR1 and CDR2 are SEHNR and FQNEAQ (reference sequence). The CDR3 loop reads CASSLGVTGTNYGYTF. CDR3 nucleotide sequence: TGTGCCAGCAGCTTAGGGGTGACAGGGACGAACTATGGCTACACCTTC.

The genes are TRBV15 and TRBJ2-2; TRBD2 aligns across 8 bases. In germline, CDR1 is LNHNV, CDR2 YYDKDF (reference sequence). V was pared by 4 bases and J by 3 bases, with 1 base of the junction left unmatched. CDR3 length: 14 amino acids. The CDR3 sequence: CATSTSGYTGELFF. CDR3 DNA sequence: TGTGCCACCAGCACTAGCGGGTACACCGGGGAGCTGTTTTTT. Together with reference TRBV15 and TRBJ2-2, the CDR3 gives the full variable domain: DAMVIQNPRYQVTQFGKPVTLSCSQTLNHNVMYWYQQKSSQAPKLLFHYYDKDFNNEADTPDNFQSRRPNTSFCFLDIRSPGLGDTAMYLCATSTSGYTGELFFGEGSRLTVL.

Points on this clone: Other DNA sequences in the same sample also yield this CDR3. This chain connects TRBV6-5 to TRBJ1-1; 8 positions match TRBD1. This CDR3 contains 14 residues. V was clipped by 3 bases and J by 4 bases; unmatched bases: 4. The germline V gene has CDR1 MNHEY and CDR2 SVGAGI. CDR3 DNA sequence: TGTGCCAGCAGTTATTCTACAGGGGGCACTGAAGCTTTCTTT. Translated, it gives CASSYSTGGTEAFF.

The chain employs TRBV2 and TRBJ1-4; no definite D call. CDR1 is SNHLY, CDR2 FYNNEI, per germline. V was trimmed by 6 bases and J by 0 bases, leaving 8 bases between them. The CDR3 spans 14 residues. CDR3 amino acids: CASRRSATNEKLFF. CDR3 in DNA: TGTGCCAGCAGGAGATCTGCAACTAATGAAAAACTGTTTTTT.

V usage is TRBV30 and J usage is TRBJ1-2; possibly TRBD1 for D (6 bases). V was cut by 0 bases and J by 13 bases, with 15 bases left in between. CDR3 length equals 12 residues. The germline V gene encodes CDR1 GTSNPN and CDR2 SVGIG (reference sequence). The CDR3 region has the DNA TGTGCCTGGAGTGTAGGGCGGGGGCTCACCACCTTC. As protein: CAWSVGRGLTTF. The variable domain in full, completed from reference TRBV30 and TRBJ1-2, reads SQTIHQWPATLVQPVGSPLSLECTVEGTSNPNLYWYRQAAGRGLQLLFYSVGIGQISSEVPQNLSASRPQDRQFILSSKKLLLSDSGFYLCAWSVGRGLTTFGSGTRLTVV.

The CDR3 nucleotides are TGTGCCAGTAGTTTACAGGGTTCCACCTACGAGCAGTACTTC. This encodes CASSLQGSTYEQYF. This chain joins TRBV19 and TRBJ2-7; D might be TRBD1 (6 bases). V was trimmed by 5 bases and J by 2 bases, leaving 13 bases between them. CDR3 length: 14 amino acids. CDR1 is LNHDA and CDR2 is SQIVND in the germline V gene (reference sequence).

V is TRBV5-6 and J is TRBJ2-5; D remains ambiguous. The CDR3 totals 15 residues. V was trimmed by 0 bases and J by 0 bases, leaving 9 bases between them. From germline, CDR1 is SGHDT and CDR2 YYEEEE. CDR3 protein: CASSLEIQYQETQYF. The CDR3 DNA follows: TGTGCCAGCAGCTTGGAAATCCAGTACCAAGAGACCCAGTACTTC.

CDR3 in DNA: TGTGCCTTACAGGGGTTTGGCTATGGCTACACCTTC. Translated: CALQGFGYGYTF. This sequence joins TRBV30 and TRBJ1-2; 7 bases agree with TRBD1. The V gene end was trimmed by 7 bases and the J gene end by 4 bases; junction bases not matched to a gene: 6. Germline V gene lookup returns CDR1 GTSNPN and CDR2 SVGIG (reference sequence). CDR3 length: 12 residues. The variable domain in full, completed from reference TRBV30 and TRBJ1-2, reads SQTIHQWPATLVQPVGSPLSLECTVEGTSNPNLYWYRQAAGRGLQLLFYSVGIGQISSEVPQNLSASRPQDRQFILSSKKLLLSDSGFYLCALQGFGYGYTFGSGTRLTVV.

The chain employs TRBV5-1 and TRBJ2-3, with D tentatively TRBD2 (6 bases). CDR1 and CDR2 from the germline V gene are SGHRS and YFSETQ. The CDR3 extends over 15 amino acids. Trimming cost V 3 bases and J 3 bases, with 14 bases left between them. The chain's CDR3 is CASSSNEGRTDTQYF. In DNA, the CDR3 is TGCGCCAGCAGCTCTAACGAAGGGAGGACAGATACGCAGTATTTT.

This rearrangement joins TRBV4-3 to TRBJ1-1; 7 bases match TRBD1. The ends lost 1 base at V and 2 bases at J; junction bases unmatched: 10. The CDR3 extends over 17 amino acids. Germline V CDR1 and CDR2: LGHNA, YSLEER. CDR3 sequence reads: CASSQASGTALNTEAFF. The DNA for the CDR3 is TGCGCCAGCAGCCAAGCTTCCGGGACAGCATTAAACACTGAAGCTTTCTTT.

The rearrangement uses TRBV6-5 and TRBJ2-3; 12 positions agree with TRBD2. The length of the CDR3 is 16 residues. The ends lost 4 bases at V and 3 bases at J; junction bases unmatched: 5. Looked up from germline, CDR1 is MNHEY and CDR2 is SVGAGI. DNA of the CDR3: TGTGCCAGCAGTTTCCTAGCGGGGGGGCTGACAGATACGCAGTATTTT. It is translated as CASSFLAGGLTDTQYF.

V is TRBV6-1 and J is TRBJ1-4; 8 nucleotides agree with TRBD1. V shed 1 base, J shed 6 bases, and the junction held 1 base outside the gene matches. The CDR3 has 14 residues. Germline CDR1 and CDR2: MNHNS and SASEGT. The CDR3 loop is CASSEGTGYEKLFF. The CDR3 coding sequence is TGTGCCAGCAGTGAAGGGACAGGGTATGAAAAACTGTTTTTT.

The chain carries TRBV7-2 and TRBJ1-5; D gene uncertain. This CDR3 has 13 residues. Germline-derived CDR1 and CDR2 are SGHTA and FQGNSA. With 5 bases removed from V and 7 bases from J, the gap between germline ends came to 12 bases. The CDR3 protein is CASSPDPGQPQHF. In DNA, the CDR3 is TGTGCCAGCAGCCCGGACCCGGGACAGCCCCAGCATTTT. The variable domain in full, with the rest retrieved from reference TRBV7-2 and TRBJ1-5, is GAGVSQSPSNKVTEKGKDVELRCDPISGHTALYWYRQSLGQGLEFLIYFQGNSAPDKSGLPSDRFSAERTGGSVSTLTIQRTQQEDSAVYLCASSPDPGQPQHFGDGTRLSIL.

The V call is TRBV2, the J call TRBJ2-2, with 10 positions matching TRBD2. Per germline, CDR1 SNHLY and CDR2 FYNNEI. The CDR3 length is 15 residues. V lost 4 bases to trimming and J lost 6 bases; unmatched junction nucleotides: 5. DNA of the CDR3: TGTGCCAGCAGTGGCCCTAGCGGGGGCCCCGGGGAGCTGTTTTTT. It encodes CASSGPSGGPGELFF.

The chain recombines TRBV25-1 with TRBJ2-7, with D possibly being TRBD2 (5 bases). CDR3 length: 15 amino acids. Germline CDR1 and CDR2: MGHDK and SYGVNS. The V and J ends lost 3 bases and 2 bases respectively, with 14 bases between them. The DNA for the CDR3 is TGTGCCAGCAGTGATTCCCAGCGGTCGACCTACGAGCAGTACTTC. Protein: CASSDSQRSTYEQYF.

The rearrangement links TRBV4-2 to TRBJ2-5, with 11 bases aligning to TRBD2. The J call may be mistaken, given a closer DNA end match to TRBJ2-7. Germline CDR1 reads LGHNA; CDR2 reads YNFKEQ. This CDR3 is 15 amino acids long. The CDR3 DNA follows: TGTGCCAGCAGCCAAGATCTAGCGGGGGGCTACGAGCAGTACTTC. Its protein is CASSQDLAGGYEQYF.

The chain carries TRBV2 and TRBJ1-2, with D possibly TRBD1 on 5 matching bases. The V gene lost 3 bases and the J gene lost 2 bases, with 13 bases spanning the gap. This CDR3 region has 15 residues. Germline loops: CDR1 SNHLY, CDR2 FYNNEI. CDR3 in DNA: TGTGCCAGCAGTGAGTCAGGGTTGCCGAACTATGGCTACACCTTC. Amino acid sequence: CASSESGLPNYGYTF.

The rearrangement links TRBV18 to TRBJ1-3; the D is unclear. Trimming cost V 3 bases and J 7 bases, with 10 bases left between them. This CDR3 has 13 amino acids. Germline V CDR1 and CDR2: KGHSH, LQKENI. Here the CDR3 DNA reads TGTGCCAGCTCACCCGCAGTTTTGAACACCATATATTTT. This sequence encodes CASSPAVLNTIYF.

The V call is TRBV6-7, the J call TRBJ2-1; TRBD1 matches 10 bases. TRBV6-7 is an ORF, with its function uncertain. Trimming removed 5 bases from V and 4 bases from J; junction bases left unmatched: 5. CDR3 length: 15 residues. The CDR3 DNA follows: TGTGCCAGCAGTCTCCGGGACAGGGGTTACAATGAGCAGTTCTTC. Translation gives CASSLRDRGYNEQFF.

J is TRBJ2-7 and V is TRBV11-2; 7 nucleotides line up with TRBD2. There are 14 residues in the CDR3. The germline gives CDR1 SGHAT, CDR2 FQNNGV. V lost 3 bases, J lost 2 bases, and 4 bases stayed unmatched. The CDR3 protein is CASSFTGTTYEQYF. DNA for the CDR3: TGTGCCAGCAGCTTTACCGGGACTACCTACGAGCAGTACTTC.

The chain couples TRBV2 to TRBJ2-7; D possibly corresponds to TRBD1 (5 bases). Germline CDR1 and CDR2: SNHLY and FYNNEI. CDR3 length equals 14 residues. The V and J ends lost 4 bases and 5 bases respectively, with 15 bases between them. Here the CDR3 DNA reads TGTGCCAGCAGTGTTGGGGCTCTGCCCCACGAGCAGTACTTC. Protein sequence: CASSVGALPHEQYF. Full variable domain (remainder filled in from reference TRBV2 and TRBJ2-7): EPEVTQTPSHQVTQMGQEVILRCVPISNHLYFYWYRQILGQKVEFLVSFYNNEISEKSEIFDDQFSVERPDGSNFTLKIRSTKLEDSAMYFCASSVGALPHEQYFGPGTRLTVT.

The chain recombines TRBV28 with TRBJ1-5; a possible D gene is TRBD1 (6 bases). This CDR3 has 15 amino acids. The V end lost 6 bases, the J end lost 9 bases, and 21 bases lay between the germline ends. The germline gives CDR1 MDHEN, CDR2 SYDVKM. The CDR3 DNA follows: TGTGCCAGCAGCTTACAGGGTAGTGGCACTCGGCCCCAGCATTTT. It codes for CASSLQGSGTRPQHF. The full variable domain, rest sourced from reference TRBV28 and TRBJ1-5, is DVKVTQSSRYLVKRTGEKVFLECVQDMDHENMFWYRQDPGLGLRLIYFSYDVKMKEKGDIPEGYSVSREKKERFSLILESASTNQTSMYLCASSLQGSGTRPQHFGDGTRLSIL.

The chain has TRBV7-2 and TRBJ2-2; 7 bases align to TRBD2. This CDR3 is 18 amino acids long. V dropped 5 bases and J dropped 7; count of bases not matched to a gene: 19. Per the germline V gene, CDR1 is SGHTA and CDR2 is FQGNSA. CDR3 in DNA: TGTGCCAGCAGCCCCCAGGGCGGGGGTGGTGGGCGCAGCGGGGAGCTGTTTTTT. Its protein is CASSPQGGGGGRSGELFF.

The gene calls are TRBV28 and TRBJ1-2; 11 positions agree with TRBD1. Germline V gene sequence: CDR1 MDHEN, CDR2 SYDVKM. The CDR3 contains 12 residues. Trimming took 6 bases from V and 7 from J; bases not matched to a gene: 1. CDR3 DNA sequence: TGTGCCAGCAGGGGACAGGGGGTTGGCTACACCTTC. Translating gives CASRGQGVGYTF.